Following are 27 T cell receptor beta chains from one sample sequenced in a study of T-cell reconstitution after alpha-beta-depleted transplantation in children. The authors prepared the TCRbeta library with unique molecular identifiers. TCRdb processed the PCR reads anew with MiXCR; each CDR3 protein has one entry. The sample holds 550,000 to 600,000 distinct CDR3 sequences; under 25% are singletons and the top ten take 13% to 15%. Specimen: PBMCs, mostly from graft donor cells, collected 360 days after TCRalphabeta/CD19-depleted stem cell transplant. All receptors come from a boy under two years old who had a stem cell transplant for acute myeloid leukemia, so the T cells may come from the graft donor.

This clonotype was detected many times. It is unclear where the CDR3 begins or ends on the DNA, so no DNA is shown, and the CDR3 is as TCRdb lists it. The chain carries TRBV20-1 and TRBJ1-4; no DNA check was done on the table's D call, TRBD1. In germline, CDR1 is DFQATT, CDR2 SNEGSKA (reference sequence). The CDR3 spans 15 amino acids, including both terminal residues. CDR3: CSARPPQGSMKNCFF.

This clonotype appeared a few times. This sequence joins TRBV5-1 and TRBJ1-1; D uncertain. CDR1 is SGHRS, CDR2 YFSETQ, per germline. The CDR3 runs 11 residues. V dropped 4 bases and J dropped 10 bases, with 11 bases sitting between them. CDR3 in amino acids: CASSPGEGAFF. CDR3 in DNA: TGCGCCAGCAGCCCCGGAGAAGGAGCTTTCTTT.

V gene TRBV28 combines with J gene TRBJ2-7; 7 bases map to TRBD2. After removal of 7 bases from V and 4 bases from J, the junction contained 13 bases not matched to a gene. CDR3 size: 15 residues. CDR1 and CDR2 (germline): MDHEN, SYDVKM. CDR3 residues: CASTMGRVGFYEQYF. Written as DNA, the CDR3 is TGTGCCAGCACCATGGGGAGGGTCGGGTTTTACGAGCAGTACTTC.

This clonotype was counted at least ten times. The chain couples TRBV20-1 to TRBJ2-7; 9 nucleotides match TRBD1. The CDR3 runs to 12 residues. The germline CDR1 and CDR2 sequences are DFQATT and SNEGSKA (reference sequence). The ends lost 4 bases at V and 6 bases at J; junction bases unmatched: 4. The CDR3 DNA sequence: TGCAGTGCTAATCAGGACAGGGGCGAGCAGTACTTC. Translating gives CSANQDRGEQYF.

This chain links TRBV28 with TRBJ1-5, with D uncertain. The CDR3 sequence is 14 residues long. From germline, CDR1 is MDHEN and CDR2 SYDVKM. Trimming removed 6 bases from V and 9 bases from J, with 18 bases in between. CDR3 sequence (DNA): TGTGCCAGCAGCCTTCTAACATCCCAGAGGCCCCAGCATTTT. Translating gives CASSLLTSQRPQHF.

The table lists this clonotype with many counts. The CDR3 spells CASSLIAGVRSSYEQYF. The CDR3 DNA is TGTGCCAGCAGCTTAATAGCGGGGGTTCGTAGCTCCTACGAGCAGTACTTC. The V call is TRBV7-2, the J call TRBJ2-7, with TRBD2 identical over 9 bases. V trimming: 2 bases; J trimming: 0 bases; junction bases outside the gene matches: 8. The CDR3 runs to 17 residues. Germline CDR1 reads SGHTA; CDR2 reads FQGNSA.

Here the CDR3 reads CASSLRGAYEQYV. CDR3 sequence (DNA): TGTGCCAGCAGTTTACGGGGGGCCTACGAGCAGTACGTC. V usage is TRBV28 and J usage is TRBJ2-7; 7 nucleotides line up with TRBD2. V was pared by 2 bases and J by 2 bases, with 0 bases of the junction left unmatched. This CDR3 has 13 residues. Per the germline V gene, CDR1 is MDHEN and CDR2 is SYDVKM.

This clonotype was seen at least ten times. The V and J genes are TRBV29-1 and TRBJ2-7; possible D gene TRBD1, 7 bases. Trimming left V 3 bases short and J 5 bases short, with 11 bases between. The CDR3 spans 12 residues. CDR1 and CDR2 from the germline V gene are SQVTM and ANQGSEA. CDR3 in DNA: TGCAGCGTTGACCAGGGGGGAAACGAGCAGTACTTC. Amino acid sequence: CSVDQGGNEQYF.

In its sample, this clonotype was seen once. The chain is built from TRBV11-1 and TRBJ2-5; D is ambiguous. Germline values: CDR1 SGHAT, CDR2 FQDESV (reference sequence). V lost 5 bases to trimming and J lost 4 bases, with 23 bases between them. The CDR3 is 17 residues long. The CDR3 nucleotides are TGTGCCAGCAGCGTACGCCCCGTTCCCGATCTAGGAGAGACCCAGTACTTC. Its translation is CASSVRPVPDLGETQYF.

In its sample, this clonotype was seen a few times. A junction boundary mismatches the germline segment, possibly from a read error. The chain uses TRBV6-4 and TRBJ1-6; D remains unclear. The CDR3 runs to 15 residues. CDR1 is MRHNA and CDR2 is SNTAGT in the germline V gene. The CDR3 is CASSEMKAYNSPLHF. The CDR3 DNA reads TGTGCCAGCAGTGAAATGAAAGCCTATAACTCACCCCTCCACTTT.

This clonotype was counted ten times or more. V and J are TRBV27 and TRBJ2-1; no clear D. CDR1 MNHEY and CDR2 SMNVEV come from the germline V gene (reference sequence). This CDR3 is 15 amino acids long. The V end lost 10 bases, the J end lost 0 bases, and 16 bases lay between the germline ends. The CDR3 DNA reads TGTGCCACCGGGTACCCACAGAGCTCCTACAATGAGCAGTTCTTC. Translating it yields CATGYPQSSYNEQFF.

The V call is TRBV2, the J call TRBJ2-2, with D tentatively TRBD2 (6 bases). Trimming removed 4 bases from V and 3 bases from J, with 12 bases in between. CDR3 length: 15 amino acids. Germline CDR1 is SNHLY and CDR2 is FYNNEI. The DNA of the CDR3 is TGTGCCAGCAGTGTAAGAGGAGGGTACACCGGGGAGCTGTTTTTT. Translating gives CASSVRGGYTGELFF.

In this sample, this clonotype turned up many times. This chain uses TRBV28 with TRBJ2-3; D tentatively fits TRBD1 or TRBD2 (5 bases each). The V end was cut by 10 bases, the J end by 2 bases, with 19 bases between. Germline values: CDR1 MDHEN, CDR2 SYDVKM. This CDR3 is 15 amino acids long. In nucleotides, the CDR3 is TGTGCCACCTCCGGGGCCCTCAAATTCACAGATACGCAGTATTTT. This codes for CATSGALKFTDTQYF. The full variable domain, with the rest looked up from reference TRBV28 and TRBJ2-3, is DVKVTQSSRYLVKRTGEKVFLECVQDMDHENMFWYRQDPGLGLRLIYFSYDVKMKEKGDIPEGYSVSREKKERFSLILESASTNQTSMYLCATSGALKFTDTQYFGPGTRLTVL.

This clonotype has only a few counts. J is TRBJ2-5 and V is TRBV24-1; D unresolved. V was shortened by 3 bases and J by 7 bases, with 11 bases between the two germline ends. The CDR3 is made up of 13 amino acids. Germline CDR1 reads KGHDR; CDR2 reads SFDVKD. The CDR3 DNA reads TGTGCCACCAGTGATACCAATTTGGGGACCCAGTACTTC. It yields the protein CATSDTNLGTQYF.

The chain employs TRBV7-2 and TRBJ2-3; 10 bases map to TRBD2. From germline, CDR1 is SGHTA and CDR2 FQGNSA. The CDR3 loop spans 14 amino acids. Trimming removed 5 bases from V and 6 bases from J; junction bases left unmatched: 5. In nucleotides, the CDR3 is TGTGCCAGCAGCAGCGGGGGGGCCTGGGATACGCAGTATTTT. As protein: CASSSGGAWDTQYF.

This clonotype was seen a handful of times. The chain recombines TRBV20-1 with TRBJ2-1, with 8 bases lining up with TRBD1. V was clipped by 4 bases and J by 8 bases; unmatched bases: 7. The CDR3 runs 13 residues. Germline CDR1 reads DFQATT; CDR2 reads SNEGSKA (reference sequence). In DNA, the CDR3 is TGCAGTGCTACCCCTACAGGGGGATATGAGCAGTTCTTC. Protein product: CSATPTGGYEQFF.

V is TRBV6-2 or TRBV6-3 and J is TRBJ1-6, with TRBD1 as a possible D gene (5 bases). The germline V gene encodes CDR1 MNHEY and CDR2 SVGEGT. The V gene lost 6 bases and the J gene lost 7 bases, with 13 bases spanning the gap. The CDR3 covers 14 residues. The CDR3, as DNA: TGTGCCAGCAGCTGGCCCAGGGAGAATTCACCCCTCCACTTT. Encoded protein: CASSWPRENSPLHF.

The chain links TRBV15 to TRBJ2-5; 8 bases are a match to TRBD1. Germline CDR1 and CDR2: LNHNV and YYDKDF (reference sequence). The CDR3 totals 16 residues. The V gene end was trimmed by 1 base and the J gene end by 5 bases; junction bases not matched to a gene: 9. CDR3 coding DNA: TGTGCCACCAGCAGAGGAGGTGGCAGGGGGCAGGAGACCCAGTACTTC. Its protein is CATSRGGGRGQETQYF.

This clonotype has a handful of counts. The V call is TRBV10-3, the J call TRBJ1-5; D is unclear. This CDR3 region has 13 residues. Trimming removed 0 bases at V and 4 bases at J, with 4 bases between. Germline CDR1 and CDR2: ENHRY and SYGVKD. The CDR3 loop reads CAISESGNQPQHF. The CDR3 DNA follows: TGTGCCATCAGTGAGTCCGGGAATCAGCCCCAGCATTTT.

In this sample, this clonotype turned up many times. The rearrangement uses TRBV10-3 and TRBJ1-1, with a weak D call TRBD1 (6 bases). Germline assignment: CDR1 ENHRY and CDR2 SYGVKD. CDR3 size: 13 residues. V was clipped by 10 bases and J by 0 bases, with 12 bases between them. CDR3 nucleotides: TGTGCCACCCAGGGGAGTTTGAACACTGAAGCTTTCTTT. Translating it yields CATQGSLNTEAFF.

This clonotype was found once. The J gene is TRBJ2-7, the V gene TRBV18; no clear D gene. Germline values: CDR1 KGHSH, CDR2 LQKENI. Trimming removed 8 bases from V and 0 bases from J, with 14 bases in between. The CDR3 covers 14 residues. The CDR3 loop reads CASTLTPSSYEQYF. CDR3 bases: TGTGCCAGCACTCTGACACCTAGCTCCTACGAGCAGTACTTC. The complete variable domain, with remaining parts taken from reference TRBV18 and TRBJ2-7, reads NAGVMQNPRHLVRRRGQEARLRCSPMKGHSHVYWYRQLPEEGLKFMVYLQKENIIDESGMPKERFSAEFPKEGPSILRIQQVVRGDSAAYFCASTLTPSSYEQYFGPGTRLTVT.

This clonotype was picked up many times. J is TRBJ2-1 and V is TRBV20-1; D is uncertain. The CDR3 loop spans 18 amino acids. Germline V gene sequence: CDR1 DFQATT, CDR2 SNEGSKA (reference sequence). V was cut by 0 bases and J by 8 bases, with 26 bases left in between. CDR3 amino acids: CSARDKITDHPIGYEQFF. For the CDR3, the DNA is TGCAGTGCTAGAGATAAAATCACGGATCACCCAATAGGGTATGAGCAGTTCTTC.

CDR3 sequence (DNA): TGTGCCAGCAGTTTGATAGACCTTGGTGAGCAGTTCTTC. It encodes CASSLIDLGEQFF. The V call is TRBV12-3 or TRBV12-4, the J call TRBJ2-1, with D uncertain. This CDR3 contains 13 residues. The germline V and J ends were trimmed by 3 bases and 9 bases, with 12 bases remaining between them.

This clonotype showed up many times. The V and J genes are TRBV27 and TRBJ2-5, with a possible D match to TRBD2 (5 bases). Trimming took 5 bases from V and 5 from J, leaving 21 bases between them. Germline CDR1 reads MNHEY; CDR2 reads SMNVEV (reference sequence). The length of the CDR3 is 16 residues. The CDR3 sequence is CASSTHGQIEGETQYF. Written as DNA, the CDR3 is TGTGCCAGCAGTACCCATGGGCAGATCGAGGGCGAGACCCAGTACTTC.

This clonotype occurred many times. The J gene is TRBJ1-1, the V gene TRBV27; D uncertain. The CDR3 contains 12 residues. V was pared by 8 bases and J by 3 bases, with 10 bases between. Germline V gene sequence: CDR1 MNHEY, CDR2 SMNVEV (reference sequence). This CDR3 reads CASSGGHTEAFF. The CDR3 nucleotides read TGTGCCAGCTCCGGTGGCCACACTGAAGCTTTCTTT.

This chain links TRBV29-1 with TRBJ2-3, with D perhaps matching TRBD1 or TRBD2 (6 bases each). Germline CDR1 and CDR2: SQVTM and ANQGSEA. The CDR3 spans 12 residues. The V end was cut by 6 bases, the J end by 8 bases, with 15 bases between. The CDR3 loop reads CSVTRGPFTQYF. DNA of the CDR3: TGCAGCGTCACCCGGGGGCCGTTTACGCAGTATTTT.

This clonotype was observed once. The genes are TRBV30 and TRBJ1-1; 8 nucleotides agree with TRBD1. The CDR3 consists of 16 residues. Per germline, CDR1 GTSNPN and CDR2 SVGIG (reference sequence). The trim removed 1 base at V and 6 bases at J, leaving 13 bases unmatched. The CDR3 region is CAWSAGGAGLGAEAFF. The CDR3 region has the DNA TGTGCCTGGAGTGCAGGGGGCGCGGGTTTGGGAGCTGAAGCTTTCTTT.